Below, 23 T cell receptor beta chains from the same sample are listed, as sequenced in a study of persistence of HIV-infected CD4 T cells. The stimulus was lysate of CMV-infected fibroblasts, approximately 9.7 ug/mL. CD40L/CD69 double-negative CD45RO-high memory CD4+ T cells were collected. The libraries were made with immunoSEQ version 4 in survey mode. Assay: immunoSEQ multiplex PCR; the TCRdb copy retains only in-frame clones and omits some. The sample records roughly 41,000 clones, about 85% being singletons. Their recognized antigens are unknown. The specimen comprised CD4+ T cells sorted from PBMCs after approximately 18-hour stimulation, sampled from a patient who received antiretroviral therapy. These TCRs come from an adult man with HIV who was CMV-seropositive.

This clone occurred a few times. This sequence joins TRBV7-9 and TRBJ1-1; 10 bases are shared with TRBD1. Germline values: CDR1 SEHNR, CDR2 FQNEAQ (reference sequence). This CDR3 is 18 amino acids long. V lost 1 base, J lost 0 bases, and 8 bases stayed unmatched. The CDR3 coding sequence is TGTGCCAGCAGCTTAGAACGCGACAGGGGGCCGATGAACACTGAAGCTTTCTTT. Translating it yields CASSLERDRGPMNTEAFF.

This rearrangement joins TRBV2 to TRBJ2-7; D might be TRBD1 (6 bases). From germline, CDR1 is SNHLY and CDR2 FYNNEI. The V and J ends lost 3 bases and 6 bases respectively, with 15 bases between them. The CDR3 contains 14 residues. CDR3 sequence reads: CASSDYYRVGEQYF. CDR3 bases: TGTGCCAGCAGTGATTACTACAGGGTGGGCGAGCAGTACTTC. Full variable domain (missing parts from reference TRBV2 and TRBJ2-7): EPEVTQTPSHQVTQMGQEVILRCVPISNHLYFYWYRQILGQKVEFLVSFYNNEISEKSEIFDDQFSVERPDGSNFTLKIRSTKLEDSAMYFCASSDYYRVGEQYFGPGTRLTVT.

CDR3 bases: TGTGCCAGCAGCCAAGTTAGGGGCACTGAAGCTTTCTTT. As protein: CASSQVRGTEAFF. The gene calls are TRBV3-1 (or the pseudogene TRBV3-2) and TRBJ1-1, with D possibly TRBD1 on 5 matching bases. This CDR3 has 13 residues. Germline V gives CDR1 LGHDT, CDR2 YNNKEL (reference sequence). Trimming took off 1 base at V and 4 bases at J, with 7 bases between the two ends.

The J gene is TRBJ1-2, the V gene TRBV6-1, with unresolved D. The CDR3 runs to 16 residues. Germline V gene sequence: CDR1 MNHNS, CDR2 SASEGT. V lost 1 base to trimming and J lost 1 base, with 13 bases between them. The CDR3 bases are TGTGCCAGCAGTGAAGTAGGGAGGTTTTATAACTATGGCTACACCTTC. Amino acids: CASSEVGRFYNYGYTF.

The CDR3, as DNA: TGCGCCAGCAGCCACCCCACCGGGACAGGGGGCTACGAGCAGTACTTC. Translation: CASSHPTGTGGYEQYF. This chain links TRBV4-1 with TRBJ2-7; 11 positions agree with TRBD1. There are 16 residues in the CDR3. The germline V gene has CDR1 MGHRA and CDR2 YSYEKL. J was trimmed by 3 bases and V by 3 bases; bases with no gene match: 7.

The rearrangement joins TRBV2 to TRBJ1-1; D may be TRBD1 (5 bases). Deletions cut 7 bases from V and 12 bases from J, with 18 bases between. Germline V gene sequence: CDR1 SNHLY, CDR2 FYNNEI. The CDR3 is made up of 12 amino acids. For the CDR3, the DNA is TGTGCCAGCACCGACCCGGGGGTAAGGACTTTCTTT. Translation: CASTDPGVRTFF.

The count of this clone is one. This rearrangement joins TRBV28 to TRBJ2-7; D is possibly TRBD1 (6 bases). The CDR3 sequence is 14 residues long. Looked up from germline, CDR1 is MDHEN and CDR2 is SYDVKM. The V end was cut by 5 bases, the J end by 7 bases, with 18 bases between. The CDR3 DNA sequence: TGTGCCAGCAGTCTGGACAGTCCTACGAGGGAGCAGTACTTC. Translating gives CASSLDSPTREQYF.

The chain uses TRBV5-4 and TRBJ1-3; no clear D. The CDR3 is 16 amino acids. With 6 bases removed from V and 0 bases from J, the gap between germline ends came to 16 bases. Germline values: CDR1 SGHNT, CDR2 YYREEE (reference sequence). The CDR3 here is CASTATGGDSGNTIYF. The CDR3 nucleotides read TGTGCCAGCACCGCGACGGGCGGAGACTCTGGAAACACCATATATTTT. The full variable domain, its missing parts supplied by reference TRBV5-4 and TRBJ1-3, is ETGVTQSPTHLIKTRGQQVTLRCSSQSGHNTVSWYQQALGQGPQFIFQYYREEENGRGNFPPRFSGLQFPNYSSELNVNALELDDSALYLCASTATGGDSGNTIYFGEGSWLTVV.

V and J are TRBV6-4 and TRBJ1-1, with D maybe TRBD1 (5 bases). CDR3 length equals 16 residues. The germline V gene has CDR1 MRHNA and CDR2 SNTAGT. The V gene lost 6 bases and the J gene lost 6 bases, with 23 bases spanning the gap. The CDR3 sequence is CASRREVGEGGAEAFF. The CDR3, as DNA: TGTGCCAGCAGGCGAGAGGTGGGGGAGGGAGGGGCTGAAGCTTTCTTT.

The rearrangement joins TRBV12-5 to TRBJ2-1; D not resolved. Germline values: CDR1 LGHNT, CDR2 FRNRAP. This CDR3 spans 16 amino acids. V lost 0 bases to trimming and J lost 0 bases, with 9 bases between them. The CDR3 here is CASGLVPSSSYNEQFF. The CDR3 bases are TGTGCTAGTGGTTTGGTACCGAGTAGCTCCTACAATGAGCAGTTCTTC. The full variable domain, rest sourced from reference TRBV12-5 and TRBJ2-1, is DARVTQTPRHKVTEMGQEVTMRCQPILGHNTVFWYRQTMMQGLELLAYFRNRAPLDDSGMPKDRFSAEMPDATLATLKIQPSEPRDSAVYFCASGLVPSSSYNEQFFGPGTRLTVL.

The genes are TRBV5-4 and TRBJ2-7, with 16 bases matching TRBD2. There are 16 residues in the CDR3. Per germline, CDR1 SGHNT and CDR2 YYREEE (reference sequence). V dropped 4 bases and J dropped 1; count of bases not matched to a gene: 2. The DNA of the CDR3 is TGTGCCAGCAGCGGGACTAGCGGGGGGGAGTCCTACGAGCAGTACTTC. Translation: CASSGTSGGESYEQYF.

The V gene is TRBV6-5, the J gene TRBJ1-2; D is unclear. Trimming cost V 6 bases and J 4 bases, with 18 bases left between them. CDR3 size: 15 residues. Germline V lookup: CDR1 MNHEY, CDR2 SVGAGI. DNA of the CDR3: TGTGCCAGCAGCTCTTTCCAACAGCAATTCTATGGCTACACCTTC. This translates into CASSSFQQQFYGYTF.

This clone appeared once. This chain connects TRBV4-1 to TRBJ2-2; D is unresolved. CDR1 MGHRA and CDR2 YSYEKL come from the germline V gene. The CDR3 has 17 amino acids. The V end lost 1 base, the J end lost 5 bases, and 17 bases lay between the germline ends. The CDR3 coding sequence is TGCGCCAGCAGCCAAGTTGCGCTGCCCACAGTTACCGGGGAGCTGTTTTTT. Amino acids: CASSQVALPTVTGELFF.

CDR3 amino acids: CASSLEDTQYF. In DNA, the CDR3 is TGTGCCAGCAGCTTAGAAGATACGCAGTATTTT. The V and J genes are TRBV7-9 and TRBJ2-3; D is unclear. The V end lost 1 base, the J end lost 5 bases, and 1 base lay between the germline ends. Germline V gene lookup returns CDR1 SEHNR and CDR2 FQNEAQ (reference sequence). The CDR3 covers 11 residues.

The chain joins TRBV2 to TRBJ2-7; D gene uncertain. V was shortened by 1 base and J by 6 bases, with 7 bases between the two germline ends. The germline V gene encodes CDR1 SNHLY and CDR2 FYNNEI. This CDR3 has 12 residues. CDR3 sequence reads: CASSEGGREQYF. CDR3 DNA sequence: TGTGCCAGCAGTGAAGGGGGTCGCGAGCAGTACTTC.

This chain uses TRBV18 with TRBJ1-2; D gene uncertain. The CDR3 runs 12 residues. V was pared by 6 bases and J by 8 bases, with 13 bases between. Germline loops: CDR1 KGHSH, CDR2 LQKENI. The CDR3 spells CASSPSRQGYTF. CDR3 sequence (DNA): TGTGCCAGCTCCCCGTCGCGGCAAGGCTACACCTTC.

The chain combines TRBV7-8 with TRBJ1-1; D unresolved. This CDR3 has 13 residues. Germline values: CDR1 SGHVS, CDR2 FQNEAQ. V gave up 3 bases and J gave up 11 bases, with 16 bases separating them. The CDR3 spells CASSLLKGRRAFF. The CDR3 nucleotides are TGTGCCAGCAGCTTGCTAAAGGGAAGGCGGGCTTTCTTT.

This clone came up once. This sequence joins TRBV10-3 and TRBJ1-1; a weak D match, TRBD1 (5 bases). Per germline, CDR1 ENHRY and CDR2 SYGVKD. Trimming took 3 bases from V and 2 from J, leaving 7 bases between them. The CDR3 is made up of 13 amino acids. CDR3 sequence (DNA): TGTGCCATCAGTGAAAGGACAAACACTGAAGCTTTCTTT. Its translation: CAISERTNTEAFF.

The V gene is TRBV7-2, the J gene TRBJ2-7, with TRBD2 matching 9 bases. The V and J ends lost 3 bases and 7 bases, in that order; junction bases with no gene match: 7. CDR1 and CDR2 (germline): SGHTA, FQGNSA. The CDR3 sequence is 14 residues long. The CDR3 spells CASSFGGGAWEQYF. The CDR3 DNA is TGTGCCAGCAGCTTCGGCGGGGGGGCATGGGAGCAGTACTTC.

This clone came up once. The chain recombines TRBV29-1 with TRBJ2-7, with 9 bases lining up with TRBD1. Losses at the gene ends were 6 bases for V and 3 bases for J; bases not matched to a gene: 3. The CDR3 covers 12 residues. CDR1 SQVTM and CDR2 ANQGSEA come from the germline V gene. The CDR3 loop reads CSVTDRGYEQYF. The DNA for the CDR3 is TGCAGCGTCACGGACAGGGGCTACGAGCAGTACTTC.

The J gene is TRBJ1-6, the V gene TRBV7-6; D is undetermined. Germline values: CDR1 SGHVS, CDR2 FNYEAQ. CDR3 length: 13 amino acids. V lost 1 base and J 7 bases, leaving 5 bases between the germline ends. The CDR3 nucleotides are TGTGCCAGCAGCTTAGAAGGGAATTCACCCCTCCACTTT. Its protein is CASSLEGNSPLHF. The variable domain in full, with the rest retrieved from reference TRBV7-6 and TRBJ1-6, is GAGVSQSPRYKVTKRGQDVALRCDPISGHVSLYWYRQALGQGPEFLTYFNYEAQQDKSGLPNDRFSAERPEGSISTLTIQRTEQRDSAMYRCASSLEGNSPLHFGNGTRLTVT.

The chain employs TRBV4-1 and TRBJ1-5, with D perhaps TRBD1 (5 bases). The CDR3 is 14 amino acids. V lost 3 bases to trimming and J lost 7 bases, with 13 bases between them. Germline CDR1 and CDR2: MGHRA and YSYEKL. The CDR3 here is CASSHGGAGQPQHF. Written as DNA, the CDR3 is TGCGCCAGCAGCCATGGAGGGGCAGGACAGCCCCAGCATTTT.

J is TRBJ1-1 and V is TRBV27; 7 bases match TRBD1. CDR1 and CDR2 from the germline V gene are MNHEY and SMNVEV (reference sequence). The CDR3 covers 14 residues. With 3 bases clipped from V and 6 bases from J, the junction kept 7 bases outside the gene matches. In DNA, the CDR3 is TGTGCCAGCAGTTTGACAGGGAGTATGGCTGAAGCTTTCTTT. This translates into CASSLTGSMAEAFF.